Following are 15 T cell receptor beta chains from one sample sequenced in a study of spatial heterogeneity in lung cancer. Study outcomes and limitations: Tumor mutation counts were tracked by expanded intratumoral alpha and beta TCR counts.

No antigens are known for them. The time point denotes: sample taken at primary tumor resection. TCRdb itself ran the 5' RACE reads through MiXCR, one entry per CDR3 protein. The table shows 4,500 to 6,500 distinct CDR3 sequences, with roughly 6.5% occurring only once. The sequenced sample was lung tumor tissue, obtained at surgery. All receptors come from a female donor with early-stage non-small cell lung cancer.

This clonotype was counted many times. Because the library targeted alpha chains, this beta chain is an off-target read whose size means little. The chain has TRBV14 and TRBJ2-1; D possibly corresponds to TRBD2 (5 bases). Trimming stripped 3 bases from V and 0 bases from J, with 12 bases between. The germline V gene encodes CDR1 SGHDN and CDR2 FVKESK. CDR3 length equals 16 residues. The CDR3 DNA is TGTGCCAGCAGCCAGAATTTTGGGAGCTCCTACAATGAGCAGTTCTTC. Its translation: CASSQNFGSSYNEQFF.

This clonotype was detected ten times or more. Within a library made for alpha chains, this beta chain is off target, and its count is uninformative. J is TRBJ1-4 and V is TRBV11-2, with TRBD1 identical over 10 bases. Trimming at V came to 2 bases and at J to 0 bases, leaving 6 bases not matched to a gene. Germline V gene sequence: CDR1 SGHAT, CDR2 FQNNGV. The CDR3 spans 18 residues. CDR3 in DNA: TGTGCCAGCAGCTTACGGACAGGGGGGGGTGCAACTAATGAAAAACTGTTTTTT. Protein: CASSLRTGGGATNEKLFF.

This clonotype was recorded a few times. The library was designed around alpha chains, so this beta chain is a stray read whose abundance carries little weight. The gene calls are TRBV28 and TRBJ2-1, with TRBD2 identical over 10 bases. Germline V CDR1 and CDR2: MDHEN, SYDVKM. V was clipped by 3 bases and J by 6 bases; unmatched bases: 5. The CDR3 covers 15 residues. This chain's CDR3 is CASSFSGGRSNEQFF. The CDR3 bases are TGTGCCAGCAGTTTTAGCGGGGGGCGTAGCAATGAGCAGTTCTTC.

This clonotype was observed a handful of times. With the library built for alpha chains, this beta chain is off target and its frequency is not meaningful. The V call is TRBV9, the J call TRBJ1-5; 8 positions match TRBD1. Germline CDR1 reads SGDLS; CDR2 reads YYNGEE. The CDR3 has 14 residues. The J segment lost 0 bases and the V segment lost 8 bases, leaving 4 bases of the junction unmatched. The CDR3 reads CASGTGDSNQPQHF. CDR3 bases: TGTGCCAGTGGGACAGGAGATAGCAATCAGCCCCAGCATTTT. Drawing the rest from reference TRBV9 and TRBJ1-5, the complete variable domain is DSGVTQTPKHLITATGQRVTLRCSPRSGDLSVYWYQQSLDQGLQFLIQYYNGEERAKGNILERFSAQQFPDLHSELNLSSLELGDSALYFCASGTGDSNQPQHFGDGTRLSIL.

This clonotype occurred many times. The library was built for alpha chains, so this beta chain is an off-target read and its size means little. This chain links TRBV20-1 with TRBJ2-3; 11 nucleotides match TRBD2. The CDR3 length is 15 residues. V was clipped by 6 bases and J by 2 bases; unmatched bases: 7. Germline CDR1 DFQATT, CDR2 SNEGSKA (reference sequence). DNA for the CDR3: TGCAGTGCAGCCCTAGCGGGGGGCCTCACAGATACGCAGTATTTT. Translated: CSAALAGGLTDTQYF.

This clonotype is classed as medium-sized. This beta chain came through as a stray read in a library set up for alpha chains, and its size says little. J is TRBJ2-3 and V is TRBV5-6, with 9 bases identical to TRBD2. CDR3 size: 15 residues. Germline V gene data show CDR1 as SGHDT and CDR2 as YYEEEE. The J segment lost 2 bases and the V segment lost 4 bases, leaving 5 bases of the junction unmatched. The DNA of the CDR3 is TGTGCCAGCAGCCTTAGACTAGCGGACACAGATACGCAGTATTTT. It codes for CASSLRLADTDTQYF. The full variable domain, its missing parts supplied by reference TRBV5-6 and TRBJ2-3, is DAGVTQSPTHLIKTRGQQVTLRCSPKSGHDTVSWYQQALGQGPQFIFQYYEEEERQRGNFPDRFSGHQFPNYSSELNVNALLLGDSALYLCASSLRLADTDTQYFGPGTRLTVL.

This clonotype was detected ten times or more. This beta chain lies outside the target of a library built for alpha chains; its clone size means little. This rearrangement joins TRBV6-5 to TRBJ1-1; possible D gene TRBD1, 6 bases. Per the germline V gene, CDR1 is MNHEY and CDR2 is SVGAGI. Trimming cost V 2 bases and J 3 bases, with 16 bases left between them. This CDR3 has 16 amino acids. The DNA for the CDR3 is TGTGCCAGCAGTTACCTAAGCCGGGGGGCGGACACTGAAGCTTTCTTT. It is translated as CASSYLSRGADTEAFF.

This clonotype was counted many times. A library made for alpha chains picked up this beta chain off target, so its size means little. The V gene is TRBV9, the J gene TRBJ2-5, with 9 positions matching TRBD1. Germline V CDR1 and CDR2: SGDLS, YYNGEE. CDR3 length: 16 amino acids. Losses at the gene ends were 0 bases for V and 5 bases for J; bases not matched to a gene: 8. The DNA of the CDR3 is TGTGCCAGCAGCGTAGGAGGAACAGGGGGCTTGGAGACCCAGTACTTC. Translation: CASSVGGTGGLETQYF.

As concerns this clonotype: A much larger clonotype is one base distant, so this may be a read error. This beta chain appears as a stray read in a library generated for alpha chains; its size is not informative. This sequence joins TRBV20-1 and TRBJ2-3; 15 nucleotides line up with TRBD2. Germline V gene sequence: CDR1 DFQATT, CDR2 SNEGSKA (reference sequence). The CDR3 has 17 amino acids. The CDR3 DNA is TGCCGTGCTAGAGATCCAGGGGGACTAGCGGGAGGTTTTACGCAGTATTTT. Amino acids: CRARDPGGLAGGFTQYF.

This clonotype was observed at least ten times. This beta chain is off target for a library built for alpha chains, so its abundance means little. The V and J genes are TRBV20-1 and TRBJ1-2, with 12 bases lining up with TRBD1. CDR1 is DFQATT, CDR2 SNEGSKA, per germline (reference sequence). V gave up 5 bases and J gave up 12 bases; unmatched junction bases: 1. The CDR3 has 10 amino acids. CDR3 sequence (DNA): TGCAGTGCTGGGGACAGGGGGCACACCTTC. This encodes CSAGDRGHTF.

This clonotype was recorded at least ten times. For a library built for alpha chains, this beta chain is a stray read; little rests on its size. The chain employs TRBV5-1 and TRBJ2-2; tentative D call: TRBD1 (6 bases). CDR1 and CDR2 (germline): SGHRS, YFSETQ. CDR3 length equals 15 residues. V was shortened by 0 bases and J by 3 bases, with 9 bases between the two germline ends. The CDR3 region is CASSLARGDTGELFF. The CDR3, as DNA: TGCGCCAGCAGCTTGGCCAGGGGTGACACCGGGGAGCTGTTTTTT.

To note about this clonotype: This beta chain is an off-target read within a library intended for alpha chains, so its frequency means little. The chain has TRBV20-1 and TRBJ2-1; 7 nucleotides align to TRBD2. The CDR3 is made up of 15 amino acids. From germline, CDR1 is DFQATT and CDR2 SNEGSKA (reference sequence). Losses at the gene ends were 1 base for V and 3 bases for J; bases not matched to a gene: 6. The CDR3 DNA reads as TGCAGTGCTAGAGGCAGTAAGCGGGGCTACAATGAGCAGTTCTTC. It codes for CSARGSKRGYNEQFF.

In this sample, this clonotype turned up many times. This beta chain came through as a stray read in a library set up for alpha chains, and its size says little. V and J are TRBV9 and TRBJ2-3, with D unresolved. Germline CDR1 and CDR2: SGDLS and YYNGEE. Trimming stripped 3 bases from V and 1 base from J, with 9 bases between. There are 14 residues in the CDR3. The CDR3 loop reads CASSADGRTDTQYF. DNA for the CDR3: TGTGCCAGCAGCGCGGACGGACGCACAGATACGCAGTATTTT.

There are many counts of this clonotype. This beta chain lies outside the target of a library built for alpha chains; its clone size means little. The V gene is TRBV4-1, the J gene TRBJ1-5; D gene unclear. From germline, CDR1 is MGHRA and CDR2 YSYEKL. V lost 0 bases to trimming and J lost 4 bases, with 10 bases between them. CDR3 length: 15 residues. The CDR3 loop reads CASSQDGSQNQPQHF. For the CDR3, the DNA is TGCGCCAGCAGCCAAGACGGATCGCAAAATCAGCCCCAGCATTTT.

There are many counts of this clonotype. This beta chain lies outside the target of a library built for alpha chains; its clone size means little. The chain has TRBV3-1 and TRBJ2-2, with 7 bases that match TRBD1. With 7 bases clipped from V and 3 bases from J, the junction kept 8 bases outside the gene matches. Per the germline V gene, CDR1 is LGHDT and CDR2 is YNNKEL (reference sequence). The CDR3 extends over 15 amino acids. The CDR3 is CASTARGPYTGELFF. DNA of the CDR3: TGTGCCAGCACCGCGAGGGGGCCTTACACCGGGGAGCTGTTTTTT.